A selection of T cell receptor beta chains follows, all from one sample in a study of T cell responses to AZD1222 COVID-19 vaccine. Profiled with immunoSEQ multiplex PCR; TCRdb holds only in-frame clones, not every one. Counted here are about 110,000 clones, 88% occurring once; the ten biggest clones make up over 4.5%. This specimen was peripheral blood, taken on day 0 of AZD1222 vaccination. These receptors all come from an adult in good health. Both conserved end residues are part of each CDR3. The D gene is left open where the match is weak. The size field is filled for only some rows; it gives once, few, many or a size class.

TRBV5-4	-	-	TRBJ2-1	CASSADSGDQFF	TGTGCCAGCAGCGCGGACTCCGGGGATCAGTTCTTC
TRBV18	TRBD1	-	TRBJ1-6	CASSQGQGGNSPLHF	TGTGCCAGCTCACAGGGACAGGGCGGTAATTCACCCCTCCACTTT
TRBV28	-	-	TRBJ1-2	CASSLSDSYYGYTF	TGTGCCAGCAGTCTCTCTGACAGTTACTATGGCTACACCTTC
TRBV4-1	-	-	TRBJ2-3	CASSRAPGTDTQYF	TGCGCCAGCAGCCGCGCCCCAGGCACAGATACGCAGTATTTT
TRBV6-1	-	-	TRBJ1-4	CASSDDLRNEKLFF	TGTGCCAGCAGTGATGATCTCAGGAATGAAAAACTGTTTTTT
TRBV19	TRBD1	-	TRBJ1-5	CASSIVRDRPQPQHF	TGTGCCAGTAGTATAGTACGGGACAGACCTCAGCCCCAGCATTTT
TRBV25-1	-	-	TRBJ1-6	CASRRGTDSPLHF	TGTGCCAGCAGAAGGGGAACGGATTCACCCCTCCACTTT
TRBV7-9	-	-	TRBJ2-7	CASSFSYEQYF	TGTGCCAGCAGCTTTAGCTACGAGCAGTACTTC
TRBV4-3	-	-	TRBJ2-3	CASSQDADPSTDTQYF	TGCGCCAGCAGCCAAGACGCGGACCCTAGCACAGATACGCAGTATTTT
TRBV2	-	-	TRBJ2-2	CASTNRDTGELFF	TGTGCCAGCACTAACAGGGACACCGGGGAGCTGTTTTTT
TRBV5-8	TRBD1	-	TRBJ1-5	CASSLLTGGSQPQHF	TGTGCCAGCAGCTTGCTGACAGGGGGCTCTCAGCCCCAGCATTTT
TRBV20-1	-	-	TRBJ2-5	CSAEPQETQYF	TGCAGTGCCGAACCGCAAGAGACCCAGTACTTC
TRBV7-2	-	-	TRBJ1-1	CASSLVGKGKRNTEAFF	TGTGCCAGCAGCTTAGTGGGTAAGGGAAAGAGGAACACTGAAGCTTTCTTT
TRBV7-2	-	-	TRBJ2-5	CASSQSGAGETQYF	TGTGCCAGCAGCCAAAGTGGGGCGGGGGAGACCCAGTACTTC
TRBV27	TRBD1	-	TRBJ1-3	CASSFRGQALSGNTIYF	TGTGCCAGCAGTTTTAGGGGACAGGCCCTCTCTGGAAACACCATATATTTT
TRBV11-3	TRBD1	-	TRBJ1-1	CASSRGQGLGTEAFF	TGTGCCAGCAGCAGAGGACAGGGGCTGGGCACTGAAGCTTTCTTT
TRBV3-1/TRBV3-2	-	-	TRBJ2-3	CASSHPLTTDTQYF	TGTGCCAGCAGCCATCCTCTAACCACAGATACGCAGTATTTT
TRBV6-2/TRBV6-3	TRBD1	-	TRBJ1-4	CASSKPGQGTEKLFF	TGTGCCAGCAGTAAACCGGGACAGGGGACTGAAAAACTGTTTTTT
TRBV7-6	TRBD2	once	TRBJ2-1	CASSLRGKTSHNEQFF	TGTGCCAGCAGCTTGCGGGGGAAGACCTCCCACAATGAGCAGTTCTTC
TRBV7-8	TRBD1	-	TRBJ2-5	CASSLGTGGFLETQYF	TGTGCCAGCAGCTTAGGGACAGGGGGCTTTTTAGAGACCCAGTACTTC
TRBV18	-	-	TRBJ1-5	CASSPPPSNQPQHF	TGTGCCAGCTCACCACCTCCAAGCAATCAGCCCCAGCATTTT
TRBV28	-	few	TRBJ1-1	CASSNQGLTNTEAFF	TGTGCCAGCAGCAACCAGGGGCTCACGAACACTGAAGCTTTCTTT
TRBV2	-	-	TRBJ1-1	CANTREVNTEAFF	TGTGCCAACACGAGGGAGGTGAACACTGAAGCTTTCTTT
TRBV28	-	-	TRBJ1-3	CAVGARAFGNTIYF	TGTGCCGTCGGGGCTCGGGCGTTCGGAAACACCATATATTTT
TRBV2	TRBD1	-	TRBJ1-1	CASRVQGAGTEAFF	TGTGCCAGCAGAGTACAGGGGGCAGGGACTGAAGCTTTCTTT
TRBV6-5	-	-	TRBJ1-3	CASSYLQGSSGNTIYF	TGTGCCAGCAGTTACCTACAGGGTTCTTCTGGAAACACCATATATTTT
TRBV6-6	TRBD1	-	TRBJ1-1	CASRPTGDYTEAFF	TGTGCCAGCAGGCCGACAGGGGATTACACTGAAGCTTTCTTT
TRBV7-9	-	-	TRBJ2-1	CASSLGTPISYNEQFF	TGTGCCAGCAGCTTAGGGACTCCCATCTCCTACAATGAGCAGTTCTTC
TRBV7-2	-	-	TRBJ1-5	CASSLVENQPQHF	TGTGCCAGCAGCTTAGTGGAAAATCAGCCCCAGCATTTT
TRBV18	-	-	TRBJ2-7	CASSSYGFGDYEQYF	TGTGCCAGCTCATCTTACGGGTTCGGGGACTACGAGCAGTACTTC
TRBV7-3	-	-	TRBJ2-3	CASSRSPSTDTQYF	TGTGCCAGCAGCCGATCACCTAGCACAGATACGCAGTATTTT
TRBV7-9	-	-	TRBJ2-3	CASSRVDRFTDTQYF	TGTGCCAGCAGCCGAGTCGACAGGTTCACAGATACGCAGTATTTT
TRBV11-2	-	-	TRBJ1-2	CASSPQGLWGYTF	TGTGCCAGCAGCCCACAGGGCCTTTGGGGCTACACCTTC
TRBV27	-	-	TRBJ1-6	CASGRVDSPLHF	TGTGCCAGCGGACGGGTGGATTCACCCCTCCACTTT
TRBV11-2	-	-	TRBJ1-1	CASSLDESQAFF	TGTGCCAGCAGCTTAGATGAAAGCCAAGCTTTCTTT
TRBV10-3	-	once	TRBJ2-5	CAISESARAEIRETQYF	TGTGCCATCAGTGAGTCGGCGCGGGCGGAGATTCGGGAGACCCAGTACTTC
TRBV6-5	-	once	TRBJ2-3	CASSYSPSGTDTQYF	TGTGCCAGCAGTTACTCCCCGTCGGGCACAGATACGCAGTATTTT
TRBV4-1	TRBD1	-	TRBJ1-5	CASSLGQGATPGNQPQHF	TGCGCCAGCAGCCTGGGACAGGGGGCCACCCCTGGAAATCAGCCCCAGCATTTT
TRBV20-1	-	few	TRBJ2-5	CSASKGTDGGQYF	TGCAGTGCTAGTAAGGGTACGGACGGGGGTCAGTACTTC
TRBV18	-	once	TRBJ1-4	CASSPRGANEKLFF	TGTGCCAGCTCACCACGGGGGGCTAATGAAAAACTGTTTTTT
TRBV7-9	TRBD2	-	TRBJ2-2	CASSSGLVQGTGELFF	TGTGCCAGCAGCTCCGGACTAGTGCAGGGCACCGGGGAGCTGTTTTTT
TRBV2	TRBD1	few	TRBJ2-5	CASSGQGAGETQYF	TGTGCCAGCAGTGGACAGGGGGCGGGAGAGACCCAGTACTTC
TRBV6-5	-	-	TRBJ2-5	CASTHRVTSLETQYF	TGTGCCAGCACGCACAGGGTTACCTCTTTGGAGACCCAGTACTTC
TRBV5-1	TRBD1	-	TRBJ1-5	CASSPEGQGGQPQHF	TGCGCCAGCAGCCCCGAGGGACAGGGTGGACAGCCCCAGCATTTT
TRBV29-1	-	few	TRBJ2-1	CSVERDRDEQFF	TGCAGCGTTGAGAGGGACCGGGATGAGCAGTTCTTC
TRBV12-5	-	-	TRBJ1-2	CASGPDFTRGDGYTF	TGTGCTAGTGGCCCAGATTTTACGAGGGGGGATGGCTACACCTTC
TRBV3-1/TRBV3-2	-	-	TRBJ1-1	CASSLTENTEAFF	TGTGCCAGCAGTTTAACAGAGAACACTGAAGCTTTCTTT
TRBV5-6	-	-	TRBJ2-3	CASSLDSTDTQYF	TGTGCCAGCAGCTTGGACAGTACAGATACGCAGTATTTT
TRBV12-3/TRBV12-4	-	-	TRBJ1-5	CASSHPGQPQHF	TGTGCCAGCAGTCACCCGGGGCAGCCCCAGCATTTT